A selection of T cell receptor beta chains follows, all from one sample in a study of blood T cell repertoires in COVID-19. Profiled with immunoSEQ multiplex PCR; TCRdb holds only in-frame clones, not every one. Of some 250,000 clones in the sample, around 88% were seen once. Material for sequencing was PBMCs or T cells enriched from blood (not recorded which). All receptors come from a middle-aged man who had recovered from COVID-19. Each CDR3 is given with its conserved first and last residue. A D gene is named only where the DNA matches it firmly. The listing skips clone size in some rows; elsewhere it reads once, few, many or a size class.

j_call v_call clone_size d_call cdr3_aa cdr3_nt
TRBJ1-5 TRBV4-3 NA NA CASSQDRQVNQPQHF TGCGCCAGCAGCCAAGATAGGCAGGTCAATCAGCCCCAGCATTTT
TRBJ1-1 TRBV28 NA NA CASSRTESEAFF TGTGCCAGCAGTAGGACAGAGTCTGAAGCTTTCTTT
TRBJ1-5 TRBV6-1 NA NA CASSEDTGAGGVQPQHF TGTGCCAGCAGTGAAGATACAGGAGCGGGGGGTGTTCAGCCCCAGCATTTT
TRBJ2-4 TRBV7-2 NA TRBD1 CASSPRDRNIQYF TGTGCCAGCAGCCCCAGGGACAGAAACATTCAGTACTTC
TRBJ1-4 TRBV7-9 NA TRBD1 CASSFQGVNEKLFF TGTGCCAGCAGCTTCCAGGGGGTGAATGAAAAACTGTTTTTT
TRBJ2-3 TRBV2 NA NA CASILSGGVTDTQYF TGTGCCAGCATCCTTAGCGGTGGGGTCACAGATACGCAGTATTTT
TRBJ2-2 TRBV2 NA NA CASSFEGELFF TGTGCCAGCAGTTTTGAGGGGGAGCTGTTTTTT
TRBJ2-2 TRBV7-9 NA NA CASSLGSGDRDGELFF TGTGCCAGCAGCTTAGGGTCCGGGGATCGGGACGGGGAGCTGTTTTTT
TRBJ2-3 TRBV29-1 NA TRBD2 CSVGPRGTSGKDTQYF TGCAGCGTTGGGCCCCGAGGGACTAGCGGGAAAGATACGCAGTATTTT
TRBJ1-4 TRBV9 once NA CASSVGAGWEKLFF TGTGCCAGCAGCGTAGGAGCAGGGTGGGAAAAACTGTTTTTT
TRBJ2-1 TRBV9 once TRBD2 CASSVALAGVNNEQFF TGTGCCAGCAGCGTAGCGTTAGCGGGGGTAAACAATGAGCAGTTCTTC
TRBJ2-3 TRBV7-3 once TRBD2 CASSLMGTSGRGTDTQYF TGTGCCAGCAGCTTAATGGGGACTAGCGGGAGAGGGACAGATACGCAGTATTTT
TRBJ2-2 TRBV24-1 NA TRBD1 CATSPTRDSFGDNGGELFF TGTGCCACCAGCCCCACCCGGGACAGTTTCGGGGACAACGGCGGGGAGCTGTTTTTT
TRBJ2-1 TRBV9 NA NA CASSVGLTSSYNEQFF TGTGCCAGCAGCGTAGGACTAACGAGCTCCTACAATGAGCAGTTCTTC
TRBJ2-7 TRBV15 NA TRBD2 CATSRPTSGNLGEQYF TGTGCCACCAGCAGGCCCACTAGCGGGAACCTCGGCGAGCAGTACTTC
TRBJ1-2 TRBV5-8 NA NA CASSRGGGGRGDGYTF TGTGCCAGCAGCCGGGGTGGAGGAGGTCGAGGCGATGGCTACACCTTC
TRBJ1-4 TRBV10-2 few TRBD1 CASRDRVNEKLFF TGCGCCAGCCGGGACAGGGTTAACGAAAAACTGTTTTTT
TRBJ1-6 TRBV28 NA TRBD1 CASSSEGQGSFRPLHF TGTGCCAGCTCGTCCGAAGGACAGGGATCCTTCAGACCCCTCCACTTT
TRBJ2-2 TRBV2 NA NA CASTPTPPNTGELFF TGTGCCAGCACCCCCACACCACCGAACACCGGGGAGCTGTTTTTT
TRBJ2-6 TRBV25-1 NA TRBD1 CASSETGLAGANVLTF TGTGCCAGCAGTGAGACAGGGCTGGCCGGGGCCAACGTCCTGACTTTC
TRBJ2-1 TRBV4-1 NA TRBD2 CASSQVPGLAGGIYNEQFF TGCGCCAGCAGCCAAGTCCCCGGACTAGCGGGAGGAATTTACAATGAGCAGTTCTTC
TRBJ2-1 TRBV4-1 NA TRBD1 CASSRRTGTGVIGEQFF TGCGCCAGCAGCCGTCGGACCGGGACAGGGGTAATTGGTGAGCAGTTCTTC
TRBJ2-7 TRBV4-2 once NA CASSQVISGSEQYF TGTGCCAGCAGCCAAGTCATATCGGGATCCGAGCAGTACTTC
TRBJ1-5 TRBV19 NA NA CASSMRTNQPQHF TGTGCCAGTAGTATGAGGACAAATCAGCCCCAGCATTTT
TRBJ2-1 TRBV3-1/TRBV3-2 NA NA CASSPERLNEQFF TGTGCCAGCAGCCCCGAGCGGCTTAATGAGCAGTTCTTC
TRBJ2-1 TRBV4-2 once NA CASSQDWASTSYNEQFF TGTGCCAGCAGCCAAGATTGGGCTAGCACGTCCTACAATGAGCAGTTCTTC
TRBJ2-7 TRBV6-2/TRBV6-3 NA TRBD2 CASSYLSSGRDEQYF TGTGCCAGCAGTTACCTGTCTAGCGGGAGGGATGAGCAGTACTTC
TRBJ1-4 TRBV7-9 NA NA CASSLASQANEKLFF TGTGCCAGCAGCTTAGCATCACAGGCGAATGAAAAACTGTTTTTT
TRBJ2-7 TRBV2 NA NA CASREINYEQYF TGTGCCAGCAGGGAAATCAATTACGAGCAGTACTTC
TRBJ1-2 TRBV7-3 NA NA CASSRDKDPYGYTF TGTGCCAGCAGCCGGGACAAGGACCCCTATGGCTACACCTTC
TRBJ2-1 TRBV28 NA TRBD2 CASSPYGGLIYNEQFF TGTGCCAGCAGTCCGTATGGGGGACTAATCTACAATGAGCAGTTCTTC
TRBJ2-1 TRBV28 few TRBD2 CASRGLAVDSYNEQFF TGTGCCAGCAGAGGACTAGCGGTCGACTCCTACAATGAGCAGTTCTTC
TRBJ1-4 TRBV19 NA TRBD1 CASTDRERLLTTNEKLFF TGTGCCAGTACCGACAGGGAAAGACTACTCACAACTAATGAAAAACTGTTTTTT
TRBJ2-3 TRBV10-1 NA NA CASSGGLDFTDTQYF TGCGCCAGCAGCGGGGGTTTGGACTTCACAGATACGCAGTATTTT
TRBJ1-1 TRBV18 NA TRBD1 CASSPPVRAGGTEAFF TGTGCCAGCTCACCACCGGTACGGGCAGGGGGCACTGAAGCTTTCTTT
TRBJ1-2 TRBV6-5 NA TRBD1 CASSFIGGVGYTF TGTGCCAGCAGTTTTATAGGGGGCGTTGGCTACACCTTC
TRBJ1-1 TRBV7-5 once NA CARSLGPGAVNHTMNTEAFF TGTGCCAGAAGCTTAGGTCCGGGAGCGGTCAATCACACTATGAACACTGAAGCTTTCTTT
TRBJ2-4 TRBV4-3 NA TRBD2 CASSQRIRAAGGPKNIQYF TGCGCCAGCAGCCAACGCATTAGGGCGGCGGGAGGGCCTAAAAACATTCAGTACTTC
TRBJ2-2 TRBV25-1 once TRBD2 CASSDGTSGRSPGELFF TGTGCCAGCAGTGACGGGACTAGCGGGAGGTCGCCCGGGGAGCTGTTTTTT
TRBJ1-5 TRBV6-5 NA NA CASRETNQPQHF TGTGCCAGCCGGGAGACAAATCAGCCCCAGCATTTT
TRBJ1-1 TRBV27 NA TRBD1 CASRYLATDRETFF TGTGCCAGCAGGTACTTGGCAACGGACAGGGAGACTTTCTTT
TRBJ1-1 TRBV9 NA TRBD1 CASSPDTGVLGAFF TGTGCCAGCAGCCCAGACACAGGGGTTTTAGGAGCTTTCTTT
TRBJ2-3 TRBV27 once TRBD2 CASSFWTSGSTDTQYF TGTGCCAGCAGTTTTTGGACTAGCGGTAGCACAGATACGCAGTATTTT
TRBJ1-1 TRBV27 NA NA CASSPFPAGPLMNTEAFF TGTGCCAGCAGTCCCTTCCCGGCAGGCCCCCTCATGAACACTGAAGCTTTCTTT
TRBJ1-1 TRBV6-5 NA TRBD1 CASSPPDRGQAFF TGTGCCAGCAGCCCACCTGACAGGGGGCAGGCTTTCTTT
TRBJ2-5 TRBV7-2 NA NA CASSWRVGQETQYF TGTGCCAGCAGCTGGAGGGTAGGGCAAGAGACCCAGTACTTC
TRBJ1-4 TRBV19 NA TRBD1 CASSPRDRSEKLFF TGTGCCAGTAGTCCGCGGGACAGATCTGAAAAACTGTTTTTT
TRBJ1-1 TRBV3-1/TRBV3-2 few TRBD1 CASSQRRVMTGKLFEAFF TGTGCCAGCAGCCAAAGACGCGTCATGACAGGGAAGCTATTTGAAGCTTTCTTT
TRBJ2-1 TRBV5-4 NA TRBD2 CASSPSGGAYNEQFF TGTGCCAGCAGCCCGAGCGGGGGGGCCTACAATGAGCAGTTCTTC